The rows below give T cell receptor beta chains drawn from one sample of a study of Tregs in tolerant kidney transplant recipients. The method was immunoSEQ multiplex PCR; TCRdb's version includes in-frame clones alone and lacks a portion of them. The sample comprises 55,000 to 80,000 clones, less than 98% of which are singletons, and 0.34% rests with the top ten. The specimen was Tregs from blood, collected before the transplant. Receptor source: a human donor who received a combined kidney and bone marrow transplant. CDR3s include the opening cysteine and the closing phenylalanine or tryptophan. D genes are given only for firm matches. The size entry is marked missing in some rows and otherwise reads once, few, many or a size class.

D gene	J gene	clone size	V gene	CDR3 protein	CDR3 DNA
NA	TRBJ1-1	NA	TRBV19	CASSIEGLLNTEAFF	TGTGCCAGTAGTATAGAGGGACTCTTGAACACTGAAGCTTTCTTT
TRBD2	TRBJ2-3	NA	TRBV19	CASSPTPLAGGGDTQYF	TGTGCCAGTAGTCCGACCCCCTTAGCGGGGGGAGGGGATACGCAGTATTTT
NA	TRBJ2-7	NA	TRBV5-5	CASSRAEISYEQYF	TGTGCCAGCAGCCGAGCGGAAATCTCCTACGAGCAGTACTTC
NA	TRBJ2-1	NA	TRBV27	CASSLDGWSSYNEQFF	TGTGCCAGCAGCCTTGACGGGTGGAGCTCCTACAATGAGCAGTTCTTC
TRBD2	TRBJ2-7	NA	TRBV7-8	CASSLSGLAGVKSYEQYF	TGTGCCAGCAGCTTATCGGGACTAGCGGGAGTCAAGTCCTACGAGCAGTACTTC
NA	TRBJ1-2	once	TRBV20-1	CSAGEVYGYTF	TGCAGTGCTGGTGAGGTATATGGCTACACCTTC
TRBD1	TRBJ1-2	NA	TRBV6-1	CASSRAGGELYGYTF	TGTGCCAGCAGCCGCGCAGGGGGCGAACTCTATGGCTACACCTTC
TRBD2	TRBJ2-3	NA	TRBV7-2	CASSLSGGAPDTQYF	TGTGCCAGCAGCCTTAGCGGGGGGGCCCCAGATACGCAGTATTTT
TRBD1	TRBJ2-7	NA	TRBV30	CAWRMRTGDDEQYF	TGTGCCTGGAGGATGCGGACAGGGGACGACGAGCAGTACTTC
NA	TRBJ2-7	NA	TRBV18	CASSPSPNGVTYEQYF	TGTGCCAGCTCACCTAGCCCGAACGGGGTAACTTACGAGCAGTACTTC
TRBD2	TRBJ2-1	NA	TRBV25-1	CASRLAGGYNEQFF	TGTGCCAGCAGACTAGCGGGGGGCTACAATGAGCAGTTCTTC
NA	TRBJ2-7	NA	TRBV6-5	CASRQVSSYEQYF	TGTGCCAGCAGACAGGTTAGCTCCTACGAGCAGTACTTC
TRBD2	TRBJ2-2	NA	TRBV4-2	CASSQRLAGGVAGELFF	TGTGCCAGCAGCCAAAGGCTAGCGGGGGGCGTAGCCGGGGAGCTGTTTTTT
TRBD1	TRBJ1-5	NA	TRBV28	CASKAGGQPQHF	TGTGCCAGCAAGGCAGGGGGGCAGCCCCAGCATTTT
TRBD2	TRBJ2-7	NA	TRBV29-1	CSVRTSATEQYF	TGCAGCGTTAGGACTAGCGCTACCGAGCAGTACTTC
NA	TRBJ2-3	NA	TRBV7-2	CASSSGVWGPSTDTQYF	TGTGCCAGCAGCTCAGGGGTTTGGGGCCCTAGCACAGATACGCAGTATTTT
TRBD1	TRBJ2-7	NA	TRBV5-1	CASSYRDRVEQYF	TGCGCCAGCAGCTACCGGGACAGGGTCGAGCAGTACTTC
NA	TRBJ2-1	NA	TRBV7-2	CASSLDPSNEQFF	TGTGCCAGCAGCTTAGATCCCTCCAATGAGCAGTTCTTC
TRBD2	TRBJ2-3	NA	TRBV5-4	CASSWSGGDTDTQYF	TGTGCCAGCAGCTGGAGCGGGGGGGACACAGATACGCAGTATTTT
NA	TRBJ1-2	once	TRBV19	CASSIDLGRGGYTF	TGTGCCAGTAGTATAGATTTAGGGAGGGGCGGCTACACCTTC
TRBD1	TRBJ1-2	NA	TRBV7-3	CASSPDRSYGYTF	TGTGCCAGCAGCCCGGACAGGAGCTATGGCTACACCTTC
TRBD1	TRBJ1-1	NA	TRBV5-1	CASSGQGGMNTEAFF	TGCGCCAGCAGCGGACAGGGTGGGATGAACACTGAAGCTTTCTTT
NA	TRBJ2-7	NA	TRBV18	CASSREAGADEQYF	TGTGCCAGCTCCCGAGAAGCAGGGGCGGACGAGCAGTACTTC
NA	TRBJ1-1	NA	TRBV6-5	CASSYDPTQGKAFF	TGTGCCAGCAGTTACGACCCTACACAGGGTAAAGCTTTCTTT
NA	TRBJ1-4	NA	TRBV29-1	CSVDLSEKLFF	TGCAGCGTTGATCTAAGTGAAAAACTGTTTTTT
NA	TRBJ1-2	NA	TRBV7-9	CASSSYREGYTF	TGTGCCAGCAGCTCCTACAGGGAGGGCTACACCTTC
NA	TRBJ2-7	NA	TRBV15	CATSPRGKRTYEQYF	TGTGCCACCAGCCCACGGGGGAAACGGACGTACGAGCAGTACTTC
TRBD2	TRBJ2-7	NA	TRBV5-4	CASAGGGVDEQYF	TGTGCCAGCGCCGGGGGGGGAGTAGACGAGCAGTACTTC
NA	TRBJ2-2	NA	TRBV11-1	CASSSNVLGQPDTGELFF	TGTGCCAGCAGCTCGAACGTCCTCGGACAGCCAGATACCGGGGAGCTGTTTTTT
TRBD1	TRBJ1-1	NA	TRBV29-1	CSARTGWADTEAFF	TGCAGCGCTAGGACAGGGTGGGCGGACACTGAAGCTTTCTTT
NA	TRBJ1-1	NA	TRBV7-2	CASSPQGYSEAFF	TGTGCCAGCAGCCCGCAGGGTTACAGTGAAGCTTTCTTT
NA	TRBJ1-2	NA	TRBV19	CASSLQVIGYGYTF	TGTGCCAGTAGCTTACAGGTTATTGGGTATGGCTACACCTTC
NA	TRBJ2-7	NA	TRBV5-4	CASSLDNSYEQYF	TGTGCCAGCAGCTTGGACAACTCCTACGAGCAGTACTTC
NA	TRBJ1-2	once	TRBV18	CASSPRVGADGYTF	TGTGCCAGCTCACCACGAGTGGGGGCCGATGGCTACACCTTC
NA	TRBJ1-5	NA	TRBV7-8	CASSEGGQPQHF	TGTGCCAGCAGCGAAGGAGGTCAGCCCCAGCATTTT
NA	TRBJ2-1	NA	TRBV5-1	CASSLGFRVFNEQFF	TGCGCCAGCAGCTTGGGATTCCGGGTTTTCAATGAGCAGTTCTTC
NA	TRBJ1-3	NA	TRBV27	CASIDRGNTIYF	TGTGCCAGCATAGACAGGGGAAACACCATATATTTT
NA	TRBJ1-2	NA	TRBV5-1	CASRAGGSGYGYTF	TGCGCCAGCAGGGCCGGGGGTAGTGGCTATGGCTACACCTTC
NA	TRBJ1-3	NA	TRBV15	CATSREHKGNTIYF	TGTGCCACCAGCAGAGAGCACAAGGGAAACACCATATATTTT
NA	TRBJ2-7	NA	TRBV5-5	CASSLSSYEQYF	TGTGCCAGCAGCTTGTCTAGCTACGAGCAGTACTTC
TRBD1	TRBJ1-4	NA	TRBV28	CASTPGGKLFF	TGTGCCAGCACCCCAGGGGGAAAACTGTTTTTT
NA	TRBJ1-5	NA	TRBV19	CASSRPRGSNQPQHF	TGTGCCAGTAGTCGTCCCAGGGGTAGCAATCAGCCCCAGCATTTT
NA	TRBJ1-3	NA	TRBV10-3	CAITTGLGNTIYF	TGTGCCATCACTACAGGCCTTGGAAACACCATATATTTT
TRBD2	TRBJ2-3	NA	TRBV4-2	CASSPSQTSGGVDTQYF	TGTGCCAGCAGCCCCTCCCAGACTAGCGGGGGGGTAGATACGCAGTATTTT
NA	TRBJ1-2	NA	TRBV5-1	CASSLVTAYGYTF	TGCGCCAGCAGCTTGGTTACAGCCTATGGCTACACCTTC